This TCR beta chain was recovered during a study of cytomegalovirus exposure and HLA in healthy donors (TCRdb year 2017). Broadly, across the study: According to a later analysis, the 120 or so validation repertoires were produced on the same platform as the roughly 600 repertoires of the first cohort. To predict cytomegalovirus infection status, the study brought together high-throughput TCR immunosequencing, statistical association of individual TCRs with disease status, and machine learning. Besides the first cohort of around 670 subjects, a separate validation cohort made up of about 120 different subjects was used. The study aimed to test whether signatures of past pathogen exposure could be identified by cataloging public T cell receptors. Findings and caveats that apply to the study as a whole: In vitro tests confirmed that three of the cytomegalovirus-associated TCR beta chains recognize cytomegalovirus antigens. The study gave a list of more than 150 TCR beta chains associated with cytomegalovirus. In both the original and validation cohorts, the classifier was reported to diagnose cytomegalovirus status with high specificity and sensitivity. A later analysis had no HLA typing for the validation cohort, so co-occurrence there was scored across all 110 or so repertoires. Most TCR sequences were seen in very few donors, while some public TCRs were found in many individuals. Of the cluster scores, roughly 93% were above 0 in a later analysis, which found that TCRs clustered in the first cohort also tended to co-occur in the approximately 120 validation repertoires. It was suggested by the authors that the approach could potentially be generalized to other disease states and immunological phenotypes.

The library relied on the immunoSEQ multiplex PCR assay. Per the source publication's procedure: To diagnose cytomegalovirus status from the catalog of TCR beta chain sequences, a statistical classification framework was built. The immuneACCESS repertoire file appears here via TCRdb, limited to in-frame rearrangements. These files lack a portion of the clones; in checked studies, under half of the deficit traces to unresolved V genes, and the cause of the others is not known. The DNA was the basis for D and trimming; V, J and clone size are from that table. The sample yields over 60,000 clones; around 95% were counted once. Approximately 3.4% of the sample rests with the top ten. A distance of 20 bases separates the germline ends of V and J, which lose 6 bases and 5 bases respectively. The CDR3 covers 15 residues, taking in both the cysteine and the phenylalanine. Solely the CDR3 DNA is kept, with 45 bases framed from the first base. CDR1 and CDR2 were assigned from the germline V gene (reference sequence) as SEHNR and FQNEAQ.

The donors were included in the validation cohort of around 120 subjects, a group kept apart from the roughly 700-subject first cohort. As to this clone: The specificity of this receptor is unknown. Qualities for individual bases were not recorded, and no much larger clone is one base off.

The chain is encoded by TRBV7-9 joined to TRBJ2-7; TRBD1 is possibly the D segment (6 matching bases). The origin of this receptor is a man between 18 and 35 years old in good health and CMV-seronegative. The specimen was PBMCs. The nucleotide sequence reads TGTGCCAGCAGACAAGGGGGAACAGAGAGCCACGAGCAGTACTTC. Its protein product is CASRQGGTESHEQYF.